The 10 T cell receptor beta chains given below trace back to one sample, sequenced in a study of prognosis after radiotherapy for stage I lung cancer. Genomic DNA was subjected to two-round multiplex PCR for amplification of TCR beta CDR3. Specific primers for each TRBV and TRBJ gene were what first-round PCR used. MiXCR was run by TCRdb on the multiplex PCR reads, yielding one entry per CDR3 protein. The profile shows almost 40,000 distinct CDR3 sequences, 24% of them singletons. The source material was PBMCs, sampled before or after stereotactic body radiation therapy (not recorded which). All receptors come from a donor older than 45 with non-small cell lung cancer.

Ten or more counts support this clonotype. This chain uses TRBV28 with TRBJ1-5; D gene ambiguous. V was cut by 2 bases and J by 5 bases, with 10 bases left in between. From germline, CDR1 is MDHEN and CDR2 SYDVKM. The CDR3 has 14 residues. CDR3 region: CASSLRTLHQPQHF. CDR3 sequence (DNA): TGTGCCAGCAGTTTACGGACTTTGCATCAGCCCCAGCATTTT.

This clonotype was counted a few times. A far larger clone lies a single base away; this is likely a read error. The gene calls are TRBV6-5 and TRBJ2-3; TRBD2 matches at 9 bases. The CDR3 length is 17 residues. After removal of 2 bases from V and 3 bases from J, the junction contained 9 bases not matched to a gene. The germline CDR1 and CDR2 sequences are MNHEY and SVGAGI. The CDR3 sequence: CASSYVLTSGLTDTQYF. The CDR3 region has the DNA TGTGCCAGCAGTTACGTTCTAACTAGCGGGCTGACAGATACGCAGTATTTT.

With respect to this clonotype: Likely a read error: the CDR3 ends without its conserved phenylalanine or tryptophan. The chain links TRBV20-1 to TRBJ2-7, with 12 positions matching TRBD2. The CDR3 is 16 residues long. Germline V gene data show CDR1 as DFQATT and CDR2 as SNEGSKA (reference sequence). V was clipped by 4 bases and J by 1 base; unmatched bases: 8. The CDR3 reads CSAKPVLAGGSYEQYL. CDR3 nucleotide sequence: TGCAGTGCTAAACCCGTACTAGCGGGAGGATCCTACGAGCAGTACCTC.

This clonotype occurred many times. This chain joins TRBV12-3 or TRBV12-4 and TRBJ2-1, with a weak D call TRBD1 (6 bases). There are 14 residues in the CDR3. The V end was cut by 8 bases, the J end by 5 bases, with 16 bases between. The CDR3 DNA reads TGTGCCAGCCTAGGGACAAGAGTAGACAATGAGCAGTTCTTC. The encoded protein is CASLGTRVDNEQFF.

In its sample, this clonotype was seen many times. J is TRBJ2-3 and V is TRBV3-1, with TRBD2 as a possible D gene (5 bases). The CDR3 is 17 amino acids. V was pared by 2 bases and J by 0 bases, with 15 bases between. CDR1 and CDR2 (germline): LGHDT, YNNKEL (reference sequence). In DNA form, the CDR3 reads TGTGCCAGCAGCCAACTTCCGGGAAAGACTAGCACAGATACGCAGTATTTT. It encodes CASSQLPGKTSTDTQYF.

A single count supports this clonotype. A far larger clone is one nucleotide away, so this likely arose from a read error. The gene calls are TRBV28 and TRBJ2-1; TRBD1 matches at 9 bases. The junction had 11 bases not matched to a gene; V was cut back by 6 bases and J by 5 bases. Germline V lookup: CDR1 MDHEN, CDR2 SYDVKM. The CDR3 contains 16 residues. For the CDR3, the DNA is TGTGCCAGCAGGGGTGTTGGGACAGGGATAAACAATGAGCAGTTCTTC. As protein: CASRGVGTGINNEQFF.

Of note for this clonotype: A read error likely explains this, since a far larger clone differs by one base. The chain combines TRBV6-2 or TRBV6-3 with TRBJ2-1; D uncertain. V lost 7 bases to trimming and J lost 3 bases, with 1 base between them. CDR1 is MNHEY, CDR2 SVGEGT, per germline. The CDR3 sequence is 10 residues long. In DNA, the CDR3 is TGTGCCAGCATCTACAATGAGCAGTTCTTC. It specifies CASIYNEQFF.

As concerns this clonotype: Being one base from a much bigger clone, this may be a read error. The V and J genes are TRBV3-1 and TRBJ2-5; D ambiguous. The CDR3 runs 13 residues. V was trimmed by 1 base and J by 10 bases, leaving 13 bases between them. In germline, CDR1 is LGHDT, CDR2 YNNKEL (reference sequence). CDR3 sequence: CASSQGSQVNQYF. The CDR3 DNA reads as TGTGCCAGCAGCCAAGGATCCCAGGTGAACCAGTACTTC.

This clonotype appeared many times. The chain is built from TRBV2 and TRBJ2-5; 7 bases are a match to TRBD1. The CDR3 length is 14 residues. Germline CDR1 SNHLY, CDR2 FYNNEI. Unmatched junction bases numbered 5, after V lost 5 bases and J lost 2 bases. This CDR3 reads CASSQQGKQETQYF. CDR3 DNA sequence: TGTGCCAGCAGTCAACAGGGGAAGCAAGAGACCCAGTACTTC.

This clonotype was recorded many times. The gene calls are TRBV24-1 and TRBJ2-1, with 8 positions matching TRBD1. The ends lost 3 bases at V and 2 bases at J; junction bases unmatched: 5. The CDR3 spans 16 residues. Germline CDR1 is KGHDR and CDR2 is SFDVKD. This CDR3 is CATSDAGGGTYNEQFF. The CDR3 nucleotides read TGTGCCACCAGTGATGCAGGGGGCGGAACCTACAATGAGCAGTTCTTC.